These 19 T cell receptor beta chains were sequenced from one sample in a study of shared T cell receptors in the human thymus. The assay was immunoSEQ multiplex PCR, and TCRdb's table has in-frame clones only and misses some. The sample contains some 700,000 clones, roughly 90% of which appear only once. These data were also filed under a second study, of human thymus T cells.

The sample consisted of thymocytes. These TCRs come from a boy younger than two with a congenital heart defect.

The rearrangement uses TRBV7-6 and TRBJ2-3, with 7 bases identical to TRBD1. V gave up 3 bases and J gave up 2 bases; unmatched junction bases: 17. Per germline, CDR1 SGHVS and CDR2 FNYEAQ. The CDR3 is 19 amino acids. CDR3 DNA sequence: TGTGCCAGCAGCTTCGAACCTAAGACAGGGAAGGGGGACACAGATACGCAGTATTTT. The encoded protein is CASSFEPKTGKGDTDTQYF.

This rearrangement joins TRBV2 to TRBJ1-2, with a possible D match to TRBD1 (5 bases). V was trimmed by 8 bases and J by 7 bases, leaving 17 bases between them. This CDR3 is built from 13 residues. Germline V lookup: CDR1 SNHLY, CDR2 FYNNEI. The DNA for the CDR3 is TGTGCCAGCGGCGGGAAGGGACTCGGTGGCTACACCTTC. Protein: CASGGKGLGGYTF.

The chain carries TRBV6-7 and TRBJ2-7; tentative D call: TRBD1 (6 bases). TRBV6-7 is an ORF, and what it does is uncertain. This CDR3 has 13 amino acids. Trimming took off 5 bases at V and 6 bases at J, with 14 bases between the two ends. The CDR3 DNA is TGTGCCAGCAGTAAAGCCCGGGACACCGAGCAGTACTTC. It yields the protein CASSKARDTEQYF.

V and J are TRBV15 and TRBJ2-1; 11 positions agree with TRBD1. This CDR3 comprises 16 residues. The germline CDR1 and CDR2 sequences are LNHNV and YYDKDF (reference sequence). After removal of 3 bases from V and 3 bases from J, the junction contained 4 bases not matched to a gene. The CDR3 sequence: CATSRGQGGYYNEQFF. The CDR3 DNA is TGTGCCACCAGCAGGGGACAGGGGGGATACTACAATGAGCAGTTCTTC. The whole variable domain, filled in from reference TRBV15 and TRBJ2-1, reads DAMVIQNPRYQVTQFGKPVTLSCSQTLNHNVMYWYQQKSSQAPKLLFHYYDKDFNNEADTPDNFQSRRPNTSFCFLDIRSPGLGDTAMYLCATSRGQGGYYNEQFFGPGTRLTVL.

CDR3 in DNA: TGTGCCAGCAGCAACCAACTAGCGGACGCGAACACCGGGGAGCTGTTTTTT. Translation gives CASSNQLADANTGELFF. The V gene is TRBV7-6, the J gene TRBJ2-2, with 8 positions matching TRBD2. The CDR3 is 17 residues long. Trimming at V came to 5 bases and at J to 0 bases, leaving 8 bases not matched to a gene. From germline, CDR1 is SGHVS and CDR2 FNYEAQ. Full variable domain (missing parts from reference TRBV7-6 and TRBJ2-2): GAGVSQSPRYKVTKRGQDVALRCDPISGHVSLYWYRQALGQGPEFLTYFNYEAQQDKSGLPNDRFSAERPEGSISTLTIQRTEQRDSAMYRCASSNQLADANTGELFFGEGSRLTVL.

CDR3 in amino acids: CASSPLSQGAETDTQYF. The CDR3 nucleotides are TGTGCCAGCAGCCCCCTCTCCCAGGGGGCAGAAACAGATACGCAGTATTTT. V gene TRBV7-9 combines with J gene TRBJ2-3; 8 bases line up with TRBD1. The CDR3 is 17 residues long. Trimming removed 5 bases from V and 3 bases from J; junction bases left unmatched: 13. Germline CDR1 is SEHNR and CDR2 is FQNEAQ (reference sequence).

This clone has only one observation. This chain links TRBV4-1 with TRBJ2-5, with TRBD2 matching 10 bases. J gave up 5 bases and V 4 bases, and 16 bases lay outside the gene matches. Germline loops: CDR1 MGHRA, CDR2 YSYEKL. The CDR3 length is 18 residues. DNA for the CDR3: TGCGCCAGCAGCCGGACACCCTTTCTGGCTAGCGGGAGTGAGACCCAGTACTTC. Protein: CASSRTPFLASGSETQYF.

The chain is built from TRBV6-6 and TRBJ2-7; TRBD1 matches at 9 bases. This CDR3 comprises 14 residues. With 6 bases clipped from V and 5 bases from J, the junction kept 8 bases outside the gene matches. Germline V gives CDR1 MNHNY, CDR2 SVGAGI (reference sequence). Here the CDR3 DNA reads TGTGCCAGCAGCCAAAGGGACAGGGCCCACGAGCAGTACTTC. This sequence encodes CASSQRDRAHEQYF.

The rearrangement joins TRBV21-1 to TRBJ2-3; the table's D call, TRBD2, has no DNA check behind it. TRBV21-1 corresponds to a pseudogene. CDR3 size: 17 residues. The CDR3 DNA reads TGTGCCAGCAGCAAAGGGGAGCGGGAGCTAGACACAGATACGCAGTATTTT. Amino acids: CASSKGERELDTDTQYF.

CDR3 in amino acids: CASRKTGAGGEQYF. The CDR3 nucleotides read TGTGCCAGCAGGAAAACAGGGGCAGGGGGGGAGCAGTACTTC. The chain recombines TRBV9 with TRBJ2-7; perhaps TRBD1 as D (7 bases). Germline V gives CDR1 SGDLS, CDR2 YYNGEE. Trimming took 5 bases from V and 7 from J, leaving 19 bases between them. The CDR3 loop spans 14 amino acids.

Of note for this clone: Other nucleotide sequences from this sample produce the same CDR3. CDR3 sequence: CASSPRQGARETQYF. The CDR3 region has the DNA TGTGCCAGCTCACCACGACAGGGGGCCAGGGAGACCCAGTACTTC. V and J are TRBV18 and TRBJ2-5; the match to TRBD1 covers 10 bases. Germline CDR1 reads KGHSH; CDR2 reads LQKENI. V dropped 1 base and J dropped 5; count of bases not matched to a gene: 4. The CDR3 runs 15 residues. Combining the CDR3 with reference TRBV18 and TRBJ2-5 gives the whole variable domain NAGVMQNPRHLVRRRGQEARLRCSPMKGHSHVYWYRQLPEEGLKFMVYLQKENIIDESGMPKERFSAEFPKEGPSILRIQQVVRGDSAAYFCASSPRQGARETQYFGPGTRLLVL.

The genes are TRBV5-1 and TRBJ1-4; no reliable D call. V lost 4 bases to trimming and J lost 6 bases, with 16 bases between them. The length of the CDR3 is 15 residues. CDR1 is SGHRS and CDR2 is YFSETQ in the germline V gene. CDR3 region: CASSRGGRRDEKLFF. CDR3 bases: TGCGCCAGCAGCCGGGGAGGACGGCGGGATGAAAAACTGTTTTTT.

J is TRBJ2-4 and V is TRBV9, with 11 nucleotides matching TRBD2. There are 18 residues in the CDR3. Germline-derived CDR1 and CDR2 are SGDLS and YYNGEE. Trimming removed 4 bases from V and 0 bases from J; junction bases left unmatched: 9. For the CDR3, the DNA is TGTGCCAGCAGCCCAGCGACTAGCGGGAAACTAGCCAAAAACATTCAGTACTTC. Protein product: CASSPATSGKLAKNIQYF.

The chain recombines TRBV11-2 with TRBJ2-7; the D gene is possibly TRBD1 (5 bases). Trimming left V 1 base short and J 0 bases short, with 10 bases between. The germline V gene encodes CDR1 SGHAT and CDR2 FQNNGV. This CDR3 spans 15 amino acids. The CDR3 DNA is TGTGCCAGCAGCTTAGCCCAGGGAAACTCCTACGAGCAGTACTTC. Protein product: CASSLAQGNSYEQYF.

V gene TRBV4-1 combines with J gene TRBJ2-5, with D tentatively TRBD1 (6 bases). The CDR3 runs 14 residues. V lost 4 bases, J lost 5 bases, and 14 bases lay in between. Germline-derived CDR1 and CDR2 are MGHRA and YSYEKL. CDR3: CASSRGNREETQYF. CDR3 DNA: TGCGCCAGCAGCCGGGGAAACAGGGAGGAGACCCAGTACTTC.

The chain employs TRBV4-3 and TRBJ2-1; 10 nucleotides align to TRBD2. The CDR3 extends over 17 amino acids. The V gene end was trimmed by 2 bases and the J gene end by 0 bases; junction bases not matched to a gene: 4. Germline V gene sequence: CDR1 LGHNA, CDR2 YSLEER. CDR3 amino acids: CASSQSSGRSSYNEQFF. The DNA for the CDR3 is TGCGCCAGCAGCCAATCTAGCGGGAGAAGCTCCTACAATGAGCAGTTCTTC.

This CDR3 reads CASSLRAGVVQFF. CDR3 sequence (DNA): TGCGCCAGCAGCTTGAGGGCGGGAGTTGTTCAGTTCTTC. V is TRBV5-1 and J is TRBJ2-1; 7 nucleotides line up with TRBD2. V shed 1 base and J 13 bases; nucleotides not matched to a gene: 8. Looked up from germline, CDR1 is SGHRS and CDR2 is YFSETQ. The CDR3 has 13 residues.

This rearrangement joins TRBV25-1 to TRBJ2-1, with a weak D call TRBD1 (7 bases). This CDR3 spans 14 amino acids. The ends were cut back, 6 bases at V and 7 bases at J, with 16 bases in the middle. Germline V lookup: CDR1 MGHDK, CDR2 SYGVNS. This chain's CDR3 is CASRVAGGRNEQFF. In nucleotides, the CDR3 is TGTGCCAGCAGGGTTGCAGGGGGGAGGAATGAGCAGTTCTTC. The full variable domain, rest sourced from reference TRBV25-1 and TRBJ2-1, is EADIYQTPRYLVIGTGKKITLECSQTMGHDKMYWYQQDPGMELHLIHYSYGVNSTEKGDLSSESTVSRIRTEHFPLTLESARPSHTSQYLCASRVAGGRNEQFFGPGTRLTVL.

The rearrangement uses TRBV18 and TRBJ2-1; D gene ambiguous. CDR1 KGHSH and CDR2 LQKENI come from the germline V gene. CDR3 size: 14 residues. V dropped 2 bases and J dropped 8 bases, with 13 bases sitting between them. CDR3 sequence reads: CASSPVPSTDEQFF. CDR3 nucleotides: TGTGCCAGCTCACCAGTCCCGTCAACGGATGAGCAGTTCTTC. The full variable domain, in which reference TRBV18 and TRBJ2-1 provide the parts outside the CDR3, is NAGVMQNPRHLVRRRGQEARLRCSPMKGHSHVYWYRQLPEEGLKFMVYLQKENIIDESGMPKERFSAEFPKEGPSILRIQQVVRGDSAAYFCASSPVPSTDEQFFGPGTRLTVL.